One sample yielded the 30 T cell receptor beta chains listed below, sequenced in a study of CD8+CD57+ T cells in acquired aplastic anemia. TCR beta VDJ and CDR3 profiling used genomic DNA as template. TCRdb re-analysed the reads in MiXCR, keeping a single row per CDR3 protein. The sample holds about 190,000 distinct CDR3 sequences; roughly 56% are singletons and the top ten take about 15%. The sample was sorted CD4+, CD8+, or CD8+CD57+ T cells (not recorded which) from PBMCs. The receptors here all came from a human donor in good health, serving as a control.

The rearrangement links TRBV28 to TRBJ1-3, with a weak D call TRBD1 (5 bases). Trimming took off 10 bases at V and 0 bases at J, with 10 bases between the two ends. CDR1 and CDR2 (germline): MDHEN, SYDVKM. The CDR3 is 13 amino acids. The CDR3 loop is CAITGISGNTIYF. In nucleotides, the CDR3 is TGTGCCATTACAGGAATCTCTGGAAACACCATATATTTT.

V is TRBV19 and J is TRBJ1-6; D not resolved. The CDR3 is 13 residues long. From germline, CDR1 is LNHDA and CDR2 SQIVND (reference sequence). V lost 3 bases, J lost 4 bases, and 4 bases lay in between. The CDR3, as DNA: TGTGCCAGTAGTATGTCTTATAATTCACCCCTCCACTTT. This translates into CASSMSYNSPLHF. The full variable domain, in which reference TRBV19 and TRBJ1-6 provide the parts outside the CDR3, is DGGITQSPKYLFRKEGQNVTLSCEQNLNHDAMYWYRQDPGQGLRLIYYSQIVNDFQKGDIAEGYSVSREKKESFPLTVTSAQKNPTAFYLCASSMSYNSPLHFGNGTRLTVT.

CDR3 loop: CASTDRGFGYTF. The CDR3 DNA follows: TGTGCCAGCACTGACAGGGGCTTTGGCTACACCTTC. V is TRBV12-3 or TRBV12-4 and J is TRBJ1-2; 8 positions match TRBD1. V shed 7 bases and J 7 bases; nucleotides not matched to a gene: 5. The CDR3 loop spans 12 amino acids.

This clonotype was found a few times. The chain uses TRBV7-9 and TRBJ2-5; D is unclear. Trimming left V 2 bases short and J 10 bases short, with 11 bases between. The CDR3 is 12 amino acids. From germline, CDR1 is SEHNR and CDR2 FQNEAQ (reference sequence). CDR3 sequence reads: CASSLSWVNQYF. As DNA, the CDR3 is TGTGCCAGCAGCTTATCCTGGGTGAACCAGTACTTC.

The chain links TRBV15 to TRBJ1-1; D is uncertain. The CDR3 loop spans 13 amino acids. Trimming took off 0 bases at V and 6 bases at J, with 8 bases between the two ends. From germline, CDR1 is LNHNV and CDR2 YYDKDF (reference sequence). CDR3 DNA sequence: TGTGCCACCAGCAGAGATCTTGTCGCTGAAGCTTTCTTT. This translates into CATSRDLVAEAFF.

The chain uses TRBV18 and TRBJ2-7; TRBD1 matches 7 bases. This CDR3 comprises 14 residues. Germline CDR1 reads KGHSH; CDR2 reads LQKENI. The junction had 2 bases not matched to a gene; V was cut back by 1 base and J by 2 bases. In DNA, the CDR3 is TGTGCCAGCTCACCACAGGGGGCGGCCTACGAGCAGTACTTC. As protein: CASSPQGAAYEQYF.

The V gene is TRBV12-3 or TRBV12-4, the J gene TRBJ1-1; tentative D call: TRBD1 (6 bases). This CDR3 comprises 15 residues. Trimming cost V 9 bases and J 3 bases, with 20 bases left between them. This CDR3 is CASNLGGAGYTEAFF. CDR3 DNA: TGTGCCAGTAACCTCGGGGGGGCTGGGTACACTGAAGCTTTCTTT.

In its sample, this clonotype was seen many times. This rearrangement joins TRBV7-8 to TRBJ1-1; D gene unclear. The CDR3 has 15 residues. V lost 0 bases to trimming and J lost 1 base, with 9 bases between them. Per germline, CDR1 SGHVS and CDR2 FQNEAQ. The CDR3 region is CASSLAVGSNTEAFF. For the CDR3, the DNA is TGTGCCAGCAGCTTAGCAGTAGGGTCGAACACTGAAGCTTTCTTT.

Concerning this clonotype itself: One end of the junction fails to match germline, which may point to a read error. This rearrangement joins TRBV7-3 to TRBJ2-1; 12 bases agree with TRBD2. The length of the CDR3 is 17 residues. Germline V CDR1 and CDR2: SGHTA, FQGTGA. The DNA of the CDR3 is TGCGCCAGCAGCCAAGATCTCCTAGCGGGGGGGCGTAGTGAGCAGTTCTTC. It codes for CASSQDLLAGGRSEQFF.

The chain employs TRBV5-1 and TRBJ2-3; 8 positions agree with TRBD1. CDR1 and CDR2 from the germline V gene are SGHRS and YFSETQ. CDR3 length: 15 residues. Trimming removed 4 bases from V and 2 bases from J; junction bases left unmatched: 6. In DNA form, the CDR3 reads TGCGCCAGCAGCGAAGGACAGGGCTCCACAGATACGCAGTATTTT. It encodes CASSEGQGSTDTQYF.

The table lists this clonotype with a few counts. CDR3 DNA sequence: TGTGCCAGCAGTGTGACAGGGTTCGATTACAATGAGCAGTTCTTC. Translated: CASSVTGFDYNEQFF. The J gene is TRBJ2-1, the V gene TRBV7-3; 7 nucleotides match TRBD1. Germline CDR1 is SGHTA and CDR2 is FQGTGA. The V gene end was trimmed by 6 bases and the J gene end by 4 bases; junction bases not matched to a gene: 9. The CDR3 totals 15 residues. The variable domain in full, completed from reference TRBV7-3 and TRBJ2-1, reads GAGVSQTPSNKVTEKGKYVELRCDPISGHTALYWYRQSLGQGPEFLIYFQGTGAADDSGLPNDRFFAVRPEGSVSTLKIQRTERGDSAVYLCASSVTGFDYNEQFFGPGTRLTVL.

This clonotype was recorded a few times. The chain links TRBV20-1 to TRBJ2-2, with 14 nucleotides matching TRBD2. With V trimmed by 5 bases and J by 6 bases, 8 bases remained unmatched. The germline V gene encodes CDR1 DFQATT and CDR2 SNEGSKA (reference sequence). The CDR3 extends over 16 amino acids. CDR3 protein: CSASGTSGRKAGELFF. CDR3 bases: TGCAGTGCTTCCGGGACTAGCGGGAGAAAAGCCGGGGAGCTGTTTTTT.

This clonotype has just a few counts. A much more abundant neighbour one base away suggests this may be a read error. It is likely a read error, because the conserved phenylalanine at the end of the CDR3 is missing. The CDR3, as DNA: TGTGCCAGCAGCCAGGGACAGGGGGGTGAAGCTTTCCTT. This sequence encodes CASSQGQGGEAFL. V and J are TRBV7-4 and TRBJ1-1; 11 positions match TRBD1. V lost 5 bases, J lost 7 bases, and 3 bases stayed unmatched. The CDR3 is 13 residues long. Germline loops: CDR1 SGHVT, CDR2 SQSDAQ.

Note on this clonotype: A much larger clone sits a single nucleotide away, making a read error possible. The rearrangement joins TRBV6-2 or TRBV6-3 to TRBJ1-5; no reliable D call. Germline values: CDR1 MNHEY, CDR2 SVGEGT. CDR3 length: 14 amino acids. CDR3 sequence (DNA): TGTGCCAGCACCCTCTCCTCTGCAGGTCAGCACCAGCATTTT. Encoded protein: CASTLSSAGQHQHF.

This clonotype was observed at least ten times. CDR3 sequence reads: CASSPRGGGLGANVLTF. For the CDR3, the DNA is TGTGCCAGCAGCCCCCGGGGGGGGGGCCTTGGGGCCAACGTCCTGACTTTC. The genes are TRBV7-8 and TRBJ2-6; 8 bases are a match to TRBD2. Germline loops: CDR1 SGHVS, CDR2 FQNEAQ. The J segment lost 3 bases and the V segment lost 5 bases, leaving 9 bases of the junction unmatched. This CDR3 has 17 residues.

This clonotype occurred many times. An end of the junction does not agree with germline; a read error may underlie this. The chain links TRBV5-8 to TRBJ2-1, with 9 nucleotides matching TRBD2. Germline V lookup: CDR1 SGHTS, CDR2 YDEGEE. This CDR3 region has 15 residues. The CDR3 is CASSLKAGGHNGQFF. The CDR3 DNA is TGTGCCAGCAGCTTGAAAGCGGGGGGCCACAATGGGCAGTTCTTC.

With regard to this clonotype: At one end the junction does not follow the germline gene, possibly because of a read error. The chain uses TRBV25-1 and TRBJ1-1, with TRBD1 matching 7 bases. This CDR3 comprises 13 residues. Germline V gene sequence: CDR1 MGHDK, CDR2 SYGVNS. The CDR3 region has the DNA TGTGCCCAATATAAACAGGGGAACACTGAAGCTTCCTTT. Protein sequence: CAQYKQGNTEASF.

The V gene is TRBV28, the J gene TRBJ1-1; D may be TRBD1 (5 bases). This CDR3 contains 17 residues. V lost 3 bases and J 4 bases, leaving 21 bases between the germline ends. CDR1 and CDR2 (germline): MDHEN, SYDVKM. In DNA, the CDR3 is TGTGCCAGCAGTTTGGTACCTGGCGGGGGTAAGGGCACTGAAGCTTTCTTT. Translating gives CASSLVPGGGKGTEAFF.

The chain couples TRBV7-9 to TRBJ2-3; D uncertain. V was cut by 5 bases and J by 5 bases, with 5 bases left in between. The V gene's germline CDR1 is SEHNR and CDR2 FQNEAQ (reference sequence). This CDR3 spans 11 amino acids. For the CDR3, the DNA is TGTGCCAGCAGCCCTCAAGATACGCAGTATTTT. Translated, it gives CASSPQDTQYF. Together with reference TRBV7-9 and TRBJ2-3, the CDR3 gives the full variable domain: DTGVSQNPRHKITKRGQNVTFRCDPISEHNRLYWYRQTLGQGPEFLTYFQNEAQLEKSRLLSDRFSAERPKGSFSTLEIQRTEQGDSAMYLCASSPQDTQYFGPGTRLTVL.

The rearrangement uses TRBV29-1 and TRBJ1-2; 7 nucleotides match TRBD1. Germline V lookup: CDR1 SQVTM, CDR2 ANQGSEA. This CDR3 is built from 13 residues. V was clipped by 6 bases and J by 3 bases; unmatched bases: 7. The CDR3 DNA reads TGCAGCGTCGACAGGGTGGGGGACTATGGCTACACCTTC. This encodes CSVDRVGDYGYTF. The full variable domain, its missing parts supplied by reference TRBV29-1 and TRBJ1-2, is SAVISQKPSRDICQRGTSLTIQCQVDSQVTMMFWYRQQPGQSLTLIATANQGSEATYESGFVIDKFPISRPNLTFSTLTVSNMSPEDSSIYLCSVDRVGDYGYTFGSGTRLTVV.

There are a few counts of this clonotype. CDR3 region: CASSVAGGSSYEQYF. The CDR3 region has the DNA TGTGCCAGCAGCGTAGCGGGGGGTAGCTCCTACGAGCAGTACTTC. This sequence joins TRBV9 and TRBJ2-7, with 7 positions matching TRBD2. This CDR3 comprises 15 residues. After removal of 0 bases from V and 0 bases from J, the junction contained 3 bases not matched to a gene. The germline V gene encodes CDR1 SGDLS and CDR2 YYNGEE.

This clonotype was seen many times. CDR3: CASSEESTGDETQYF. CDR3 sequence (DNA): TGTGCCAGCAGTGAAGAATCGACAGGGGATGAGACCCAGTACTTC. The genes are TRBV2 and TRBJ2-5; 8 bases are a match to TRBD1. The CDR3 consists of 15 residues. Germline CDR1 is SNHLY and CDR2 is FYNNEI. V was clipped by 1 base and J by 5 bases; unmatched bases: 6.

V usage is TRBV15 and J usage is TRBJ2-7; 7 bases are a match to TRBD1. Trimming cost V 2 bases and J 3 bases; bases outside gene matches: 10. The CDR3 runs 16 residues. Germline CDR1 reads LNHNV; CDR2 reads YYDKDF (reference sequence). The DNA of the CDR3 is TGTGCCACCAGCAGAACGTTGGGACAGACTTTCTACGAGCAGTACTTC. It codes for CATSRTLGQTFYEQYF.

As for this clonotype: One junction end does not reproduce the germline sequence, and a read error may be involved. The CDR3, as DNA: TGTGCTAGCAGCTTCCAGGGGGCCCTCACAGATACGCAGTATTTT. Translated, it gives CASSFQGALTDTQYF. The chain couples TRBV7-7 to TRBJ2-3; the match to TRBD1 covers 8 bases. Germline V gene data show CDR1 as SSHAT and CDR2 as FNYEAQ (reference sequence). This CDR3 is built from 15 residues.

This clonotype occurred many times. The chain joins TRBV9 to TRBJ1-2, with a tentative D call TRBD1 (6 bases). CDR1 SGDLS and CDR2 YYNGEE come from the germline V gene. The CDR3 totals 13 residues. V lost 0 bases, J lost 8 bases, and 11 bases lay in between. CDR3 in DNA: TGTGCCAGCAGCGTAGACAGGGAGGGCGGCTACACCTTC. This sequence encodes CASSVDREGGYTF.

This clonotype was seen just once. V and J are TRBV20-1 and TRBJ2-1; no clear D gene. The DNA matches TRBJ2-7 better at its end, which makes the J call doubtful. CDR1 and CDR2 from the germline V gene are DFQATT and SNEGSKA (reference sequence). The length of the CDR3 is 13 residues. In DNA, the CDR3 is TGCAGTGCTAGAGCCGGACCACCCTACGAGCAGTACTTC. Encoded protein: CSARAGPPYEQYF.

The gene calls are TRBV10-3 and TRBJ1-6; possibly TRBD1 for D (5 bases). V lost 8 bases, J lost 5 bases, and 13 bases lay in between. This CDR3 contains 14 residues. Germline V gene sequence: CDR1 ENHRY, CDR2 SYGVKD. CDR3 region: CAISDSPNNSPLHF. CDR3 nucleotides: TGTGCCATCTCCGACAGCCCCAATAATTCACCCCTCCACTTT.

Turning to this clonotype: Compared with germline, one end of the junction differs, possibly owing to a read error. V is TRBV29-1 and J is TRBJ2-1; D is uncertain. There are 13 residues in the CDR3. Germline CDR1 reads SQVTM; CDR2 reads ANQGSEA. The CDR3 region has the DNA TGCAGCGTGGAAGAGAGCTCCTACAATGAGCAGTTCTTC. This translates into CSVEESSYNEQFF.

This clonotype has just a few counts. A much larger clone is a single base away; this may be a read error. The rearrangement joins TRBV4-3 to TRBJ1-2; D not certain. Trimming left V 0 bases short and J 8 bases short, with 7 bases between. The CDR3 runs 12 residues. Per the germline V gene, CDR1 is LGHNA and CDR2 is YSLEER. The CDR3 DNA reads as TGCGCCAGCAGCCAAGACAGGAGAGGCTACACCTTC. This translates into CASSQDRRGYTF.

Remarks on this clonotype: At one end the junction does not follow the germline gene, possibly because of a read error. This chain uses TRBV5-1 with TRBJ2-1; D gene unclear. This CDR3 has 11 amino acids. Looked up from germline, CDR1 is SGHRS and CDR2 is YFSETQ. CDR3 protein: CASSSDNEQFF. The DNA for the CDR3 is TGCGCCAGCAGCTCCGACAATGAGCAGTTCTTC.